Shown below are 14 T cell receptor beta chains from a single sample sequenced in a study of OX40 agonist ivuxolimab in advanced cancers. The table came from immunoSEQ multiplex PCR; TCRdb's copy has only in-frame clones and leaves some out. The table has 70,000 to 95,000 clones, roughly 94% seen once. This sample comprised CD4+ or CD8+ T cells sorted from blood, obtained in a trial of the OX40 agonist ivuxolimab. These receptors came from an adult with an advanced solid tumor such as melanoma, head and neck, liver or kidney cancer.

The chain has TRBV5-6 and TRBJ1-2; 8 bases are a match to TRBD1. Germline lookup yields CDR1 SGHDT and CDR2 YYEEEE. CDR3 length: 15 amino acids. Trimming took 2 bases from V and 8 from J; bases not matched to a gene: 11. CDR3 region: CASSFKGQAQQGYTF. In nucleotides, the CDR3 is TGTGCCAGCAGCTTTAAGGGACAGGCTCAACAGGGCTACACCTTC.

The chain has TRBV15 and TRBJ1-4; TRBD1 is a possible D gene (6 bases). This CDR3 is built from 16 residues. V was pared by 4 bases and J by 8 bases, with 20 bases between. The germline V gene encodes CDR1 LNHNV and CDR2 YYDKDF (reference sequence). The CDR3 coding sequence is TGTGCCACCAGCACCGAACCGGGACACCGGACGGAAAAACTGTTTTTT. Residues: CATSTEPGHRTEKLFF.

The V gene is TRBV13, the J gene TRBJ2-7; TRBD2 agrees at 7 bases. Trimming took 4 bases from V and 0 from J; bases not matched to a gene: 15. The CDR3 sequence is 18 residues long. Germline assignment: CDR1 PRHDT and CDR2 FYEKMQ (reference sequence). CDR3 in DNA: TGTGCCAGCAGCTCGACAGAATCCGGGACTATCAGCTCCTACGAGCAGTACTTC. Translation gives CASSSTESGTISSYEQYF.

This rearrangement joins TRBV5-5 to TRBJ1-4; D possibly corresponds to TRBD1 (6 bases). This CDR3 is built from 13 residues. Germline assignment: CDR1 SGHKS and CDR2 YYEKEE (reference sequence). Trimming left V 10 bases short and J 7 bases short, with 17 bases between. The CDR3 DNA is TGTGCCTCAATGGGGGGGCTTGGTGAAAAACTGTTTTTT. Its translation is CASMGGLGEKLFF.

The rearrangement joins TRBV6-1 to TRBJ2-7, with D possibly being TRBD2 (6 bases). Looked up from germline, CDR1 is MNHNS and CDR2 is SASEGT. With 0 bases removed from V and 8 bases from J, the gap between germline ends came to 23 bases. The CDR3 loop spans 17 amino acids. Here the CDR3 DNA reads TGTGCCAGCAGTGAAGCGGATGGGTGGCGGGGCCCGGTGAAGCAGTACTTC. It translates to CASSEADGWRGPVKQYF.

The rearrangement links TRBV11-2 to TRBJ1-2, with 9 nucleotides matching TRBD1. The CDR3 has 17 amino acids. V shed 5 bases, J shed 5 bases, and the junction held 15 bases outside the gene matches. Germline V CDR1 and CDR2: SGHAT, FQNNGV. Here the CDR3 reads CASSLAFGTGRDYGYTF. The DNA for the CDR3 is TGTGCCAGCAGCCTGGCCTTCGGGACAGGGAGGGATTATGGCTACACCTTC.

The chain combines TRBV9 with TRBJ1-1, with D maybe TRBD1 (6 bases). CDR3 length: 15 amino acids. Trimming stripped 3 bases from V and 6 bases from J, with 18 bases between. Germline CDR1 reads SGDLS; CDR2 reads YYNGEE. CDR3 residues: CASSAIPPGDPEAFF. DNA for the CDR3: TGTGCCAGCAGCGCTATCCCTCCAGGGGATCCTGAAGCTTTCTTT.

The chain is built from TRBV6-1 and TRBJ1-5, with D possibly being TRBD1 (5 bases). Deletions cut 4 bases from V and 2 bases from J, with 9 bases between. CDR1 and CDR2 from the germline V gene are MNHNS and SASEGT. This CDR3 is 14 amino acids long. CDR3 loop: CASSGGDRNQPQHF. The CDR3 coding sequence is TGTGCCAGCAGTGGAGGGGATCGCAATCAGCCCCAGCATTTT.

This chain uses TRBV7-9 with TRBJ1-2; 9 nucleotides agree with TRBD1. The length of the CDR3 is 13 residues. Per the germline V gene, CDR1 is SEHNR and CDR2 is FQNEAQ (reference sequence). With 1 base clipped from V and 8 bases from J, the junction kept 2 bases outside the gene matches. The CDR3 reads CASSLGTGVGYTF. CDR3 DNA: TGTGCCAGCAGCTTAGGGACAGGGGTGGGCTACACCTTC.

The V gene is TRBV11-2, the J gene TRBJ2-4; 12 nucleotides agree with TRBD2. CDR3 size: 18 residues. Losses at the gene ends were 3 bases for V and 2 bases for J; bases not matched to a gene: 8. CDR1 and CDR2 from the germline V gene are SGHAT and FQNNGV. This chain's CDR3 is CASSLDPSGGVSKNIQYF. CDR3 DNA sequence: TGTGCCAGCAGCTTGGACCCTAGCGGGGGGGTTTCCAAAAACATTCAGTACTTC.

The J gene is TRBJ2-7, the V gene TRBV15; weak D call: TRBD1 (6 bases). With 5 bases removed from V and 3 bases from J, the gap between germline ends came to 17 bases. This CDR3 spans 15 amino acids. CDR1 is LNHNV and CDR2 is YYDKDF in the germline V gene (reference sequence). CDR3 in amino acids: CATSRRGEQGYEQYF. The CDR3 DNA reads TGTGCCACCAGCCGACGAGGGGAACAGGGCTACGAGCAGTACTTC.

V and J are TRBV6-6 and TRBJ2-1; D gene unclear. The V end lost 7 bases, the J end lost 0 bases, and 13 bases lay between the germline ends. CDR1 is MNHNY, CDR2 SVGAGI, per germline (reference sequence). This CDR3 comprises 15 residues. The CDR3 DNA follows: TGTGCCAGCACGCTAAGCGCAAGCTCCTACAATGAGCAGTTCTTC. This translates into CASTLSASSYNEQFF.

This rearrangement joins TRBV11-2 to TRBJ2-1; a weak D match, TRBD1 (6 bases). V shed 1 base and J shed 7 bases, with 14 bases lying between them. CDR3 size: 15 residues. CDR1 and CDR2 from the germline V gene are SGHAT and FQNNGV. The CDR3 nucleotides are TGTGCCAGCAGCTTAGTAGGGGGAGCGTCGAATGAGCAGTTCTTC. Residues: CASSLVGGASNEQFF.

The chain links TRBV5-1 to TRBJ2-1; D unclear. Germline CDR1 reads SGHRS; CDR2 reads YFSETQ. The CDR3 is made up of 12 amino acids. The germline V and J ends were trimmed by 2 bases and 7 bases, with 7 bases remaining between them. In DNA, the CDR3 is TGCGCCAGCAGCTTTGTAAGGAATGAGCAGTTCTTC. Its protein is CASSFVRNEQFF.